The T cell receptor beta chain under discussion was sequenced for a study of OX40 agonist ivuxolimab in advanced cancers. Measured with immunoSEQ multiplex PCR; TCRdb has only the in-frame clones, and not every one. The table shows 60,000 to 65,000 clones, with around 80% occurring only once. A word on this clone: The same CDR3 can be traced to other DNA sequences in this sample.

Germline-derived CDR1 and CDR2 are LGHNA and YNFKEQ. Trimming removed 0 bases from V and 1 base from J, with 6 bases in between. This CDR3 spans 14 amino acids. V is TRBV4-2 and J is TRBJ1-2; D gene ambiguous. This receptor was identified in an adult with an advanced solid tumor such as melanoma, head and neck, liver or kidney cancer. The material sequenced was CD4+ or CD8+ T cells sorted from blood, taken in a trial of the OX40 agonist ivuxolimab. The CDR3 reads CASSQDLGNYGYTF. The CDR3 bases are TGTGCCAGCAGCCAAGATCTTGGTAACTATGGCTACACCTTC.